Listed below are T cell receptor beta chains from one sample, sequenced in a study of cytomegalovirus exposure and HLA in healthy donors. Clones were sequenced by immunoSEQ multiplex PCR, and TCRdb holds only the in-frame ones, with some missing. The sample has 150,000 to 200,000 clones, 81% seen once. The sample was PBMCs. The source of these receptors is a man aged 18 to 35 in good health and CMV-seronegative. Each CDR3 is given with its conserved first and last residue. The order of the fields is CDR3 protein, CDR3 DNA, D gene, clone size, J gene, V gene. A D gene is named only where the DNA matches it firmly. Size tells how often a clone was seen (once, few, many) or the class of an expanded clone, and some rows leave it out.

cdr3_aa: CASSLGQQSHYEQYF; cdr3_nt: TGTGCCAGCAGCTTGGGACAGCAAAGCCACTACGAGCAGTACTTC; d_call: TRBD1; clone_size: .; j_call: TRBJ2-7; v_call: TRBV7-9
cdr3_aa: CASSSHRSRTDTQYF; cdr3_nt: TGTGCCAGCAGTAGCCACCGGAGCCGCACAGATACGCAGTATTTT; d_call: .; clone_size: .; j_call: TRBJ2-3; v_call: TRBV28
cdr3_aa: CASSYGPSRGYTF; cdr3_nt: TGTGCCAGCAGTTACGGCCCGAGCAGGGGCTACACCTTC; d_call: .; clone_size: .; j_call: TRBJ1-2; v_call: TRBV6-5
cdr3_aa: CASSVGQVDEQYF; cdr3_nt: TGTGCCAGCAGCGTTGGACAGGTTGACGAGCAGTACTTC; d_call: TRBD1; clone_size: .; j_call: TRBJ2-7; v_call: TRBV9
cdr3_aa: CASSVGSVANEQFF; cdr3_nt: TGTGCCAGCAGCGTAGGGTCAGTCGCCAATGAGCAGTTCTTC; d_call: .; clone_size: .; j_call: TRBJ2-1; v_call: TRBV9
cdr3_aa: CASTQGQGGTEAFF; cdr3_nt: TGTGCCAGTACCCAGGGACAGGGGGGCACTGAAGCTTTCTTT; d_call: TRBD1; clone_size: .; j_call: TRBJ1-1; v_call: TRBV27
cdr3_aa: CATNRVANTGELFF; cdr3_nt: TGTGCCACGAACAGGGTCGCGAACACCGGGGAGCTGTTTTTT; d_call: .; clone_size: few; j_call: TRBJ2-2; v_call: TRBV6-1
cdr3_aa: CSSSHRIRVVHGYTF; cdr3_nt: TGTTCCAGCAGCCACAGGATCAGGGTGGTACATGGCTACACCTTC; d_call: .; clone_size: .; j_call: TRBJ1-2; v_call: TRBV7-9
cdr3_aa: CASSISSGPGNNYGYTF; cdr3_nt: TGTGCCAGTAGTATAAGTAGTGGGCCAGGGAATAACTATGGCTACACCTTC; d_call: .; clone_size: .; j_call: TRBJ1-2; v_call: TRBV19
cdr3_aa: CASSSGTVNTEAFF; cdr3_nt: TGCGCCAGCAGCTCCGGGACAGTCAACACTGAAGCTTTCTTT; d_call: TRBD1; clone_size: .; j_call: TRBJ1-1; v_call: TRBV4-3
cdr3_aa: CASSLGLDTYEQYF; cdr3_nt: TGCGCCAGCAGCCTGGGACTTGACACCTACGAGCAGTACTTC; d_call: .; clone_size: .; j_call: TRBJ2-7; v_call: TRBV4-3
cdr3_aa: CASSLESQRWYEQYF; cdr3_nt: TGTGCCAGCAGCTTGGAGAGCCAGAGGTGGTACGAGCAGTACTTC; d_call: .; clone_size: .; j_call: TRBJ2-7; v_call: TRBV7-6
cdr3_aa: CASSDLAGGSGANVLTF; cdr3_nt: TGTGCCAGCAGTGATCTAGCGGGGGGCTCTGGGGCCAACGTCCTGACTTTC; d_call: TRBD2; clone_size: .; j_call: TRBJ2-6; v_call: TRBV6-1
cdr3_aa: CATRAGGATGELFF; cdr3_nt: TGTGCCACAAGAGCGGGAGGCGCCACCGGGGAGCTGTTTTTT; d_call: TRBD2; clone_size: .; j_call: TRBJ2-2; v_call: TRBV7-3
cdr3_aa: CASSSALQAHEQYF; cdr3_nt: TGTGCCAGCAGCTCTGCCTTACAGGCCCACGAGCAGTACTTC; d_call: .; clone_size: .; j_call: TRBJ2-7; v_call: TRBV11-2
cdr3_aa: CASSPKRRDRGPRSSYEQYF; cdr3_nt: TGTGCCAGCTCACCAAAAAGGAGAGACAGGGGGCCGCGAAGCTCCTACGAGCAGTACTTC; d_call: TRBD1; clone_size: .; j_call: TRBJ2-7; v_call: TRBV18
cdr3_aa: CASSPGQGYRNEQFF; cdr3_nt: TGTGCCAGCAGCCCCGGTCAGGGTTATCGGAATGAGCAGTTCTTC; d_call: .; clone_size: .; j_call: TRBJ2-1; v_call: TRBV7-8
cdr3_aa: CASTRGSSGYGYTF; cdr3_nt: TGTGCCAGCACCCGAGGATCCAGTGGCTATGGCTACACCTTC; d_call: .; clone_size: .; j_call: TRBJ1-2; v_call: TRBV28
cdr3_aa: CASSSPQASGAKNIQYF; cdr3_nt: TGTGCCAGCAGTTCCCCCCAGGCATCAGGGGCCAAAAACATTCAGTACTTC; d_call: .; clone_size: .; j_call: TRBJ2-4; v_call: TRBV28
cdr3_aa: CASSVRGQGRKETQYF; cdr3_nt: TGTGCCAGCAGCGTAAGGGGACAGGGGAGAAAAGAGACCCAGTACTTC; d_call: TRBD1; clone_size: .; j_call: TRBJ2-5; v_call: TRBV9
cdr3_aa: CASSFRGANTGELFF; cdr3_nt: TGCGCCAGCAGCTTCAGGGGGGCGAACACCGGGGAGCTGTTTTTT; d_call: .; clone_size: .; j_call: TRBJ2-2; v_call: TRBV5-1
cdr3_aa: CASSPEGLAGVNEQFF; cdr3_nt: TGTGCCAGCAGCCCAGAGGGACTAGCGGGAGTAAATGAGCAGTTCTTC; d_call: TRBD2; clone_size: few; j_call: TRBJ2-1; v_call: TRBV5-4
cdr3_aa: CATSRDSARSYEQYF; cdr3_nt: TGTGCCACCAGCAGAGATAGCGCGCGGAGCTACGAGCAGTACTTC; d_call: .; clone_size: .; j_call: TRBJ2-7; v_call: TRBV15
cdr3_aa: CASSERKGLAGEQQFF; cdr3_nt: TGCGCCAGCAGTGAGCGAAAGGGGCTAGCGGGGGAGCAGCAGTTCTTC; d_call: TRBD2; clone_size: .; j_call: TRBJ2-1; v_call: TRBV10-1
cdr3_aa: CASSQSSLAGDGYTF; cdr3_nt: TGCGCCAGCAGCCAGTCGTCGCTGGCGGGTGATGGCTACACCTTC; d_call: .; clone_size: .; j_call: TRBJ1-2; v_call: TRBV4-3
cdr3_aa: CASSSQGYGYTF; cdr3_nt: TGTGCCAGCAGCTCACAGGGCTATGGCTACACCTTC; d_call: .; clone_size: .; j_call: TRBJ1-2; v_call: TRBV5-4
cdr3_aa: CAWRRGDNYGYTF; cdr3_nt: TGTGCCTGGAGGCGGGGGGATAACTATGGCTACACCTTC; d_call: .; clone_size: once; j_call: TRBJ1-2; v_call: TRBV30
cdr3_aa: CAITLTPGLAGGEQYF; cdr3_nt: TGTGCCATCACCCTCACCCCGGGACTAGCGGGAGGGGAGCAGTACTTC; d_call: TRBD2; clone_size: .; j_call: TRBJ2-7; v_call: TRBV10-3
cdr3_aa: CASSQARAGGAYEQYF; cdr3_nt: TGTGCCAGCAGCCAAGCTAGGGCAGGGGGTGCCTACGAGCAGTACTTC; d_call: TRBD1; clone_size: .; j_call: TRBJ2-7; v_call: TRBV4-2
cdr3_aa: CASSEGTSGSYEQYF; cdr3_nt: TGTGCCAGCAGTGAAGGGACTAGCGGGAGTTACGAGCAGTACTTC; d_call: TRBD2; clone_size: .; j_call: TRBJ2-7; v_call: TRBV6-1
cdr3_aa: CASSEGVTGSGETQYF; cdr3_nt: TGTGCCAGCAGCGAAGGGGTGACAGGGTCTGGAGAGACCCAGTACTTC; d_call: TRBD1; clone_size: few; j_call: TRBJ2-5; v_call: TRBV14
cdr3_aa: CASTGQALSNTEAFF; cdr3_nt: TGTGCCAGCACGGGACAGGCGCTCTCGAACACTGAAGCTTTCTTT; d_call: TRBD1; clone_size: .; j_call: TRBJ1-1; v_call: TRBV7-2
cdr3_aa: CASSGGVSNEETQYF; cdr3_nt: TGTGCCAGCAGCGGAGGGGTATCAAATGAGGAGACCCAGTACTTC; d_call: .; clone_size: .; j_call: TRBJ2-5; v_call: TRBV7-3
cdr3_aa: CSSSSAYEQYF; cdr3_nt: TGTTCCAGCAGTAGTGCCTACGAGCAGTACTTC; d_call: .; clone_size: .; j_call: TRBJ2-7; v_call: TRBV7-9
cdr3_aa: CASSLSRAGGLNTEAFF; cdr3_nt: TGTGCCAGCAGTTTATCGAGGGCAGGGGGATTGAACACTGAAGCTTTCTTT; d_call: TRBD1; clone_size: .; j_call: TRBJ1-1; v_call: TRBV27
cdr3_aa: CASSVDRDSYEQYF; cdr3_nt: TGTGCCAGCAGCGTAGACAGGGACTCCTACGAGCAGTACTTC; d_call: .; clone_size: .; j_call: TRBJ2-7; v_call: TRBV9
cdr3_aa: CASSLEASGGTNNEQFF; cdr3_nt: TGTGCCAGCAGCTTAGAGGCTAGCGGGGGAACAAACAATGAGCAGTTCTTC; d_call: TRBD2; clone_size: few; j_call: TRBJ2-1; v_call: TRBV7-2
cdr3_aa: CASNDPGQGWGSNYGYTF; cdr3_nt: TGTGCCAGCAACGACCCGGGACAGGGCTGGGGTAGTAACTATGGCTACACCTTC; d_call: TRBD1; clone_size: .; j_call: TRBJ1-2; v_call: TRBV5-8
cdr3_aa: CASGTVNTGELFF; cdr3_nt: TGTGCCAGCGGGACAGTGAACACCGGGGAGCTGTTTTTT; d_call: TRBD1; clone_size: .; j_call: TRBJ2-2; v_call: TRBV7-8
cdr3_aa: CASSQVPGSQPQHF; cdr3_nt: TGCGCCAGCAGCCAAGTTCCAGGCAGTCAGCCCCAGCATTTT; d_call: .; clone_size: .; j_call: TRBJ1-5; v_call: TRBV4-3
cdr3_aa: CASSLDPGTSGGGDTQYF; cdr3_nt: TGCGCCAGCAGCTTGGACCCCGGGACTAGCGGGGGTGGAGATACGCAGTATTTT; d_call: TRBD2; clone_size: .; j_call: TRBJ2-3; v_call: TRBV5-1